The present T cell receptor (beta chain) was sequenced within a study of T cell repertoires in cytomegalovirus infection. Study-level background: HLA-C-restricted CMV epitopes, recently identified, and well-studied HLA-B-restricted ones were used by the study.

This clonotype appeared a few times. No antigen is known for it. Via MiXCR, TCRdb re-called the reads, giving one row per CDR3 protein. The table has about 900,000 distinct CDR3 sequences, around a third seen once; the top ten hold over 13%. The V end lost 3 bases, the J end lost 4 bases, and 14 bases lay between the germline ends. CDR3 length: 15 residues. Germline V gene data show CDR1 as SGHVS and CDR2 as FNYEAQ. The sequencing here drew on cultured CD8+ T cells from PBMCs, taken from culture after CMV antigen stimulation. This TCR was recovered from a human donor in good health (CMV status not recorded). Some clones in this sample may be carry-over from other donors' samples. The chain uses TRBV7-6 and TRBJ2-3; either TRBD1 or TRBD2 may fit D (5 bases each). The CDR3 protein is CASSLRVRGADTQYF. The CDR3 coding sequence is TGTGCCAGCAGCTTGAGGGTTAGGGGCGCAGATACGCAGTATTTT.